The 20 T cell receptor beta chains below were found in one sample sequenced in a study of beta chain features in type 1 diabetes. TCRB transcripts that were expressed got sequenced, as all of the isolated RNA had been reverse transcribed. Some clones are missing from TCRdb's copy, which holds only in-frame ones; the method was immunoSEQ multiplex PCR. The sample lists about 410,000 clones; about 15% were seen once. Sequenced sample: naive CD4+ T cells from blood. The receptors were gathered from a man aged 25-45 years in good health.

The J gene is TRBJ2-7, the V gene TRBV11-3; D is perhaps TRBD1 or TRBD2 (6 bases each). V gave up 1 base and J gave up 3 bases, with 13 bases separating them. Germline V CDR1 and CDR2: SGHNT, YENEEA. The CDR3 runs 15 residues. The CDR3 coding sequence is TGTGCCAGCAGCTTAGGCGGGACATACCACTACGAGCAGTACTTC. Residues: CASSLGGTYHYEQYF.

This clone was seen a few times. The V and J genes are TRBV27 and TRBJ2-2, with D maybe TRBD1 (6 bases). Germline CDR1 and CDR2: MNHEY and SMNVEV (reference sequence). Trimming shortened V by 2 bases and J by 6 bases, and 16 bases separated the two germline ends. This CDR3 has 16 amino acids. CDR3 DNA sequence: TGTGCCAGCAGTTTAGGAACAGGGTTACCGGCCGGGGAGCTGTTTTTT. Protein product: CASSLGTGLPAGELFF.

The genes are TRBV28 and TRBJ2-4, with D perhaps matching TRBD1 (5 bases). Germline CDR1 reads MDHEN; CDR2 reads SYDVKM. V was shortened by 6 bases and J by 2 bases, with 11 bases between the two germline ends. The CDR3 spans 14 residues. This CDR3 is CASRTDTSKNIQYF. DNA of the CDR3: TGTGCCAGCAGGACAGATACATCCAAAAACATTCAGTACTTC.

Written as DNA, the CDR3 is TGCGCCAGCAGCCACTTAACGGACACTGAAGCTTTCTTT. Protein sequence: CASSHLTDTEAFF. V usage is TRBV4-3 and J usage is TRBJ1-1; D is unresolved. The germline V gene encodes CDR1 LGHNA and CDR2 YSLEER. The CDR3 contains 13 residues. Trimming took 3 bases from V and 3 from J, leaving 8 bases between them.

The V gene is TRBV10-3, the J gene TRBJ2-7; D possibly corresponds to TRBD2 (6 bases). This CDR3 is built from 13 residues. V lost 10 bases and J lost 7, with 20 bases in between. Germline assignment: CDR1 ENHRY and CDR2 SYGVKD. As DNA, the CDR3 is TGTGCCACGACGGACGGGACTCCTTTTGAGCAGTACGTC. Translating it yields CATTDGTPFEQYV.

The rearrangement joins TRBV6-5 to TRBJ1-6, with TRBD1 matching over 7 bases. The V and J ends lost 7 bases and 6 bases, in that order; junction bases with no gene match: 6. Germline assignment: CDR1 MNHEY and CDR2 SVGAGI. This CDR3 contains 14 residues. The CDR3 spells CASTRGTGNSPLHF. CDR3 nucleotides: TGTGCCAGCACCAGGGGGACGGGTAATTCACCCCTCCACTTT.

This rearrangement joins TRBV21-1 to TRBJ2-5; TRBD2, as called in the table, went unchecked against the DNA. TRBV21-1 is given as a pseudogene. The CDR3 is made up of 17 amino acids. CDR3 sequence reads: CASSKASSGGPQETQYF. The CDR3 nucleotides are TGTGCCAGCAGCAAAGCATCTAGCGGGGGCCCTCAAGAGACCCAGTACTTC.

This clone has just a few counts. CDR3 bases: TGTGCCAGCAGTTGGGGATCGGGCAATCAGCCCCAGCATTTT. Protein: CASSWGSGNQPQHF. This chain connects TRBV6-5 to TRBJ1-5, with no clear D. The V end lost 4 bases, the J end lost 2 bases, and 9 bases lay between the germline ends. Germline-derived CDR1 and CDR2 are MNHEY and SVGAGI. The CDR3 totals 14 residues.

This clone was detected only a few times. The chain recombines TRBV7-2 with TRBJ2-2; 8 bases are shared with TRBD1. Germline V gene sequence: CDR1 SGHTA, CDR2 FQGNSA. V lost 5 bases and J lost 5; bases outside the gene matches: 4. The CDR3 sequence is 14 residues long. The CDR3 is CASSIRQGTGELFF. The CDR3 bases are TGTGCCAGCAGCATCAGACAGGGGACCGGGGAGCTGTTTTTT.

This clone turned up a few times. The chain couples TRBV9 to TRBJ2-3; D not resolved. Germline V gives CDR1 SGDLS, CDR2 YYNGEE. V shed 0 bases and J shed 1 base, with 9 bases lying between them. The CDR3 runs to 15 residues. The CDR3 DNA reads as TGTGCCAGCAGCGTAGCGGCCATGGGCACAGATACGCAGTATTTT. Its translation is CASSVAAMGTDTQYF.

This chain uses TRBV18 with TRBJ2-4; 8 bases line up with TRBD1. Germline V lookup: CDR1 KGHSH, CDR2 LQKENI. With V trimmed by 4 bases and J by 6 bases, 2 bases remained unmatched. This CDR3 is 13 amino acids long. CDR3 residues: CASSLDRGNIQYF. The CDR3 DNA reads TGTGCCAGCTCACTTGACAGGGGAAACATTCAGTACTTC.

The genes are TRBV5-1 and TRBJ2-3; no reliable D call. This CDR3 is built from 14 residues. The germline CDR1 and CDR2 sequences are SGHRS and YFSETQ. The V end was cut by 0 bases, the J end by 1 base, with 6 bases between. The CDR3: CASSLGARTDTQYF. CDR3 coding DNA: TGCGCCAGCAGCTTGGGGGCCCGCACAGATACGCAGTATTTT.

V gene TRBV29-1 combines with J gene TRBJ2-7, with 8 positions matching TRBD1. Per germline, CDR1 SQVTM and CDR2 ANQGSEA. V shed 4 bases and J 4 bases; nucleotides not matched to a gene: 9. The CDR3 is 14 amino acids. The CDR3 reads CSVVELDRVYEQYF. CDR3 DNA: TGCAGCGTTGTTGAACTGGACAGGGTTTACGAGCAGTACTTC.

The chain employs TRBV18 and TRBJ2-7; 8 bases match TRBD1. This CDR3 is built from 14 residues. V gave up 6 bases and J gave up 1 base; unmatched junction bases: 5. The germline CDR1 and CDR2 sequences are KGHSH and LQKENI. The CDR3 loop reads CASSNGQGSYEQYF. The DNA of the CDR3 is TGTGCCAGCTCTAATGGACAGGGTTCCTACGAGCAGTACTTC.

A few counts support this clone. The genes are TRBV30 and TRBJ2-1; D is possibly TRBD1 (5 bases). The V gene's germline CDR1 is GTSNPN and CDR2 SVGIG (reference sequence). This CDR3 comprises 10 residues. V shed 2 bases and J shed 13 bases, with 9 bases lying between them. In nucleotides, the CDR3 is TGTGCCTGGAGTCAGGGAACCCAGTTCTTC. Translation gives CAWSQGTQFF. Full variable domain (missing parts from reference TRBV30 and TRBJ2-1): SQTIHQWPATLVQPVGSPLSLECTVEGTSNPNLYWYRQAAGRGLQLLFYSVGIGQISSEVPQNLSASRPQDRQFILSSKKLLLSDSGFYLCAWSQGTQFFGPGTRLTVL.

This rearrangement joins TRBV14 to TRBJ2-1; 7 bases agree with TRBD2. CDR1 and CDR2 from the germline V gene are SGHDN and FVKESK. J lost 3 bases, V lost 4 bases, and 3 bases had no gene match. The CDR3 contains 14 residues. This chain's CDR3 is CASSPGGYYNEQFF. CDR3 nucleotides: TGTGCCAGCAGCCCCGGGGGGTACTACAATGAGCAGTTCTTC. The entire variable domain, with the rest obtained from reference TRBV14 and TRBJ2-1, is as follows: EAGVTQFPSHSVIEKGQTVTLRCDPISGHDNLYWYRRVMGKEIKFLLHFVKESKQDESGMPNNRFLAERTGGTYSTLKVQPAELEDSGVYFCASSPGGYYNEQFFGPGTRLTVL.

The table lists this clone with a few counts. Different DNA sequences within this sample yield the same CDR3. The V and J genes are TRBV30 and TRBJ2-2; 7 positions match TRBD2. The CDR3 is 15 amino acids. In germline, CDR1 is GTSNPN, CDR2 SVGIG (reference sequence). V lost 0 bases, J lost 3 bases, and 4 bases stayed unmatched. The CDR3 here is CAWSVRGVDTGELFF. The CDR3 DNA follows: TGTGCCTGGAGTGTACGGGGGGTGGACACCGGGGAGCTGTTTTTT.

V is TRBV9 and J is TRBJ2-7; 9 nucleotides line up with TRBD2. This CDR3 spans 14 amino acids. V lost 5 bases and J lost 6; bases outside the gene matches: 9. Looked up from germline, CDR1 is SGDLS and CDR2 is YYNGEE. The CDR3 loop reads CASSRSGSGTEQYV. The DNA for the CDR3 is TGTGCCAGCAGTCGTAGCGGGAGCGGAACCGAGCAGTACGTC.

The chain has TRBV4-1 and TRBJ2-1, with D possibly matching TRBD2 (5 bases). Germline loops: CDR1 MGHRA, CDR2 YSYEKL. The CDR3 sequence is 17 residues long. V was trimmed by 1 base and J by 0 bases, leaving 13 bases between them. CDR3 DNA sequence: TGCGCCAGCAGCCAAGGACGGACTGGCCGCTCCTACAATGAGCAGTTCTTC. Its translation is CASSQGRTGRSYNEQFF.

This rearrangement joins TRBV10-3 to TRBJ2-5; 10 bases match TRBD2. Trimming cost V 4 bases and J 2 bases; bases outside gene matches: 1. In germline, CDR1 is ENHRY, CDR2 SYGVKD. The CDR3 contains 14 residues. In DNA form, the CDR3 reads TGTGCCATCAGTGGGACTAGCGGACAAGAGACCCAGTACTTC. It translates to CAISGTSGQETQYF.